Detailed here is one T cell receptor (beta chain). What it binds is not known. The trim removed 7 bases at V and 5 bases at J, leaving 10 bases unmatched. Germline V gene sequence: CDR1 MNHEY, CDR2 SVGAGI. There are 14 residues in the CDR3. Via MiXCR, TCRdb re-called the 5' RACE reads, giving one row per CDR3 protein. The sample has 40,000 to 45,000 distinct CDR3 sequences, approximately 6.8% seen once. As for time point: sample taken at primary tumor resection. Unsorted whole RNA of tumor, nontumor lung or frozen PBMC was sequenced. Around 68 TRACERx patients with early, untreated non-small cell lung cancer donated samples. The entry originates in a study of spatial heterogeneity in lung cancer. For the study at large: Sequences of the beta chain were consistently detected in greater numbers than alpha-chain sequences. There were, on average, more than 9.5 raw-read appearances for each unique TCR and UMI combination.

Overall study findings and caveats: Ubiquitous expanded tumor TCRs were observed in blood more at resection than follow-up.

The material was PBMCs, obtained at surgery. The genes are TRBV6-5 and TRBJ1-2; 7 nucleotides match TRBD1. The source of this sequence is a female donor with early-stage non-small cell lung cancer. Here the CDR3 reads CASTGRGRTYGYTF. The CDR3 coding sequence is TGTGCCAGCACCGGGAGGGGGCGCACGTATGGCTACACCTTC.